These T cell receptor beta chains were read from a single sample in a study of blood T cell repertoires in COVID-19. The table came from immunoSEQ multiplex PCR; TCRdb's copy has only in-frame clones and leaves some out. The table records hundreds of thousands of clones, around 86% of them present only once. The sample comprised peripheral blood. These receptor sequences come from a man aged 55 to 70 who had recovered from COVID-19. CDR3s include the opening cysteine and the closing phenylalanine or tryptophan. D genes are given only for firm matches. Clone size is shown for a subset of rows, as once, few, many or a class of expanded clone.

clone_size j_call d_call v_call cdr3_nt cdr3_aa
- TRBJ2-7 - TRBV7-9 TGTGCCAGCAGCTTTCAGGGTCTCGAGCAGTACTTC CASSFQGLEQYF
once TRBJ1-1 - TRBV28 TGTGCCAGCAGTTTATTTTCAGGGTCTACGCGGAACACTGAAGCTTTCTTT CASSLFSGSTRNTEAFF
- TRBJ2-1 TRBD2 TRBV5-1 TGCGCCAGCCAGACTAGCGCCTACAATGAGCAGTTCTTC CASQTSAYNEQFF
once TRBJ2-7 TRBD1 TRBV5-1 TGCGCCAGCAGCCAGGACAGGGTGGTCCACGAGCAGTACTTC CASSQDRVVHEQYF
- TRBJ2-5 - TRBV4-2 TGTGCCAGCAGCCAAGATTTAGACAAGTGGGAGACCCAGTACTTC CASSQDLDKWETQYF
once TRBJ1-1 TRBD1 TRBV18 TGTGCCAGCTCACCGGGACAGGCCCTGAACACTGAAGCTTTCTTT CASSPGQALNTEAFF
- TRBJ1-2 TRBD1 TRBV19 TGTGCCAGTACCCTCCGGGACAGGGATGGCTACACCTTC CASTLRDRDGYTF
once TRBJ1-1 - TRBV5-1 TGCGCCAGCAGCTCCCAACTCGCGGCGAACACTGAAGCTTTCTTT CASSSQLAANTEAFF
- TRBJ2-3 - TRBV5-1 TGCGCCAGCAGCGTTGGACAGAGGGAAGATACGCAGTATTTT CASSVGQREDTQYF
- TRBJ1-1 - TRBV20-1 TGCAGTGCTTTAGGCGGTTTCTTT CSALGGFF
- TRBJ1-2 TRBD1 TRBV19 TGTGCCAGTAGGGAAACAGGGGTGTTATATGGCTACACCTTC CASRETGVLYGYTF
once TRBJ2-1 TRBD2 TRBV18 TGTGCCAGCTCTACCAGGACTAGCGGGAGCTACAATGAGCAGTTCTTC CASSTRTSGSYNEQFF
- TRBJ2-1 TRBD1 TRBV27 TGTGCCAGCAGACCCGGGACAGGGTCCTACAATGAGCAGTTCTTC CASRPGTGSYNEQFF
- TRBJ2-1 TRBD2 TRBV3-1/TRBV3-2 TGTGCCAGCAGCCAAAAAGTACTAGCGGGTTACAATGAGCAGTTCTTC CASSQKVLAGYNEQFF
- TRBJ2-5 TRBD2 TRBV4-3 TGCGCCAGCAGCCATGGCGGGAGGGCGGAGACCCAGTACTTC CASSHGGRAETQYF
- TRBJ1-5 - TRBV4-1 TGCGCCAGCAGCCAACGGGGGGAGGGTCAGCCCCAGCATTTT CASSQRGEGQPQHF
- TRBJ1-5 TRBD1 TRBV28 TGTGCCAGCAGTTTAACAGGGGGAGGTCAGCCCCAGCATTTT CASSLTGGGQPQHF
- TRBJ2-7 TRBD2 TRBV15 TGTGCCACGCCGCGAGTACCCTTAGCGGGGCGCGACGAGCAGTACTTC CATPRVPLAGRDEQYF
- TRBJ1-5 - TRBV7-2 TGTGCCAGCAGCTTAGTCAGGGGTCAGCCCCAGCATTTT CASSLVRGQPQHF
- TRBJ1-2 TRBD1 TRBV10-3 TGTGCCATCACCTCGGACAGGGGCGTCTATGGCTACACCTTC CAITSDRGVYGYTF
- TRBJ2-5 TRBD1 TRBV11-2 TGTGCCAGCAGCTTAGGGACAGGGCAAGAGACCCAGTACTTC CASSLGTGQETQYF
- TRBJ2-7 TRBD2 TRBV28 TGTGCCAGCAGAACCCATCTAGCGGGAGAGTACGAGCAGTACTTC CASRTHLAGEYEQYF
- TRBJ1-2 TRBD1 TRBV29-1 TGCAGCGTTGAGAGGGACAGGGGCTATGGCTACACCTTC CSVERDRGYGYTF
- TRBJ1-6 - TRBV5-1 TGCGCCAGCAGCGCGTCGGGGGGAAGGGGTTCACCCCTCCACTTT CASSASGGRGSPLHF
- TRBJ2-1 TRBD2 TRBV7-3 TGTGCCAGCAGCCTCACTAGCGAGGATCCCTACAATGAGCAGTTCTTC CASSLTSEDPYNEQFF
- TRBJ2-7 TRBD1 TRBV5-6 TGTGCCAGCAGCTTGTTCGGACAGGCGCGCTACGAGCAGTACTTC CASSLFGQARYEQYF
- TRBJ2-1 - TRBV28 TGTGCCAGCAGTTTGATAAAGGGGGACAATGAGCAGTTCTTC CASSLIKGDNEQFF
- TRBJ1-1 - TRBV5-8 TGTGCCAGCAGCTTACAGGTGATGACTGAAGCTTTCTTT CASSLQVMTEAFF
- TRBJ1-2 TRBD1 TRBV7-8 TGTGCCAGCAGCTTAGCAGGGGGCAGCGGCTACACCTTC CASSLAGGSGYTF
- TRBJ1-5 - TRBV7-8 TGTGCCAGCAGCTTAGTCGGAGGGCTTCCAAATCAGCCCCAGCATTTT CASSLVGGLPNQPQHF
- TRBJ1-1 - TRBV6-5 TGTGCCAGCAGTCCGGCGGGAGGGAACACTGAAGCTTTCTTT CASSPAGGNTEAFF
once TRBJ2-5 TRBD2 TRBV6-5 TGTGCCAGCAGGTCACTAGCGGGTCGTGGGGAGACCCAGTACTTC CASRSLAGRGETQYF
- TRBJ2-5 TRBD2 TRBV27 TGTGCCAGCAGTCCCCGAGGTGGCGGGAGTCCCCAAGAGACCCAGTACTTC CASSPRGGGSPQETQYF
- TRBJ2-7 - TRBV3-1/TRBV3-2 TGTGCCAGCAGCCATCTTCGGTACGAGCAGTACTTC CASSHLRYEQYF
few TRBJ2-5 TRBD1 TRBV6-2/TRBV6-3 TGTGCCAGCAGTTACGCGACAGGGATAGAGACCCAGTACTTC CASSYATGIETQYF
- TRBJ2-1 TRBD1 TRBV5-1 TGCGCCAGCAGCTGGACAGGTTTGGACAATGAGCAGTTCTTC CASSWTGLDNEQFF
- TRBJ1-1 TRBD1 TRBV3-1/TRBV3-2 TGTGCCAGCAGCCCCACAGGGGGCAGCATCATGAACACTGAAGCTTTCTTT CASSPTGGSIMNTEAFF
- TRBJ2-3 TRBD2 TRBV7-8 TGTGCCAGCAGCTTAGGGTGGACTAGCGGGAGAGTCCCGGGAGATACGCAGTATTTT CASSLGWTSGRVPGDTQYF
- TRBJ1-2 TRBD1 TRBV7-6 TGTGCCAGCAGCTTAGGGACAGGGATCTATGGCTACACCTTC CASSLGTGIYGYTF
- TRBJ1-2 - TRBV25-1 TGTGCCAGCAGTCCCCCGGGGGGGGGCTATGGCTACACCTTC CASSPPGGGYGYTF
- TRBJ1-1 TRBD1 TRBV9 TGTGCCAGCAGCACTACAGGGGGCCAGAACACTGAAGCTTTCTTT CASSTTGGQNTEAFF
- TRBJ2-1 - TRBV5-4 TGTGCCAGCAGCTCGAGGGCCTCATCTCAATACAATGAGCAGTTCTTC CASSSRASSQYNEQFF
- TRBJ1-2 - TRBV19 TGTGCCAGTAGTTCCACCCCCGACAGTAACTATGGCTACACCTTC CASSSTPDSNYGYTF
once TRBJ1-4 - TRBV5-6 TGTGCCAGCAGCTTGGACTTCCAGGATGGTGAAAAACTGTTTTTT CASSLDFQDGEKLFF
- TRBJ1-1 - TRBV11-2 TGTGCCAGCAGCTTAGAGCGGGGGACGGGCACTGAAGCTTTCTTT CASSLERGTGTEAFF
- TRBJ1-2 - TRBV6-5 TGTGCCAGCAGCCTACTACAGGGCACCTATGGCTACACCTTC CASSLLQGTYGYTF
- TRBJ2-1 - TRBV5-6 TGTGCCAGCAGCTCGACGACTAGAAGGACTGAGCAGTTCTTC CASSSTTRRTEQFF
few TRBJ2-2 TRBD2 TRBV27 TGTGCCAGCAGTCCATTGGGTAGCGGGGCACTAAGGGAGCTGTTTTTT CASSPLGSGALRELFF
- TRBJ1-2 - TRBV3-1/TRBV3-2 TGTGCCAGCAGCCTAGCTAACTATGGCTACACCTTC CASSLANYGYTF